These 17 T cell receptor beta chains were sequenced from one sample in a study of CD8 T cells in ankylosing spondylitis. Findings and caveats of the study: Ankylosing spondylitis blood seemed to carry a telltale TCR beta motif made of about 8 highly homologous variants.

Which antigens these TCRs recognize remains unknown. One entry per CDR3 protein results from TCRdb running MiXCR on the 5' RACE reads. This table holds more than 100,000 distinct CDR3 sequences, 17% found once. Sequencing was performed on blood, either unsorted or a sorted T cell fraction (not recorded which). The receptor source for this set is a male donor with ankylosing spondylitis.

The chain employs TRBV5-1 and TRBJ2-7; weak D call: TRBD2 (5 bases). Looked up from germline, CDR1 is SGHRS and CDR2 is YFSETQ. The V and J ends lost 4 bases and 0 bases respectively, with 14 bases between them. This CDR3 is 15 amino acids long. The CDR3 spells CASSPELDSSYEQYF. The CDR3 DNA is TGCGCCAGCAGCCCAGAACTAGATTCCTCCTACGAGCAGTACTTC.

This chain connects TRBV7-3 to TRBJ2-5, with D perhaps matching TRBD1 or TRBD2 (5 bases each). Germline values: CDR1 SGHTA, CDR2 FQGTGA. V gave up 4 bases and J gave up 3 bases, with 9 bases separating them. The length of the CDR3 is 13 residues. CDR3 nucleotide sequence: TGTGCCAGCAGCTACGGGACCGAAGAGACCCAGTACTTC. Translated, it gives CASSYGTEETQYF.

V usage is TRBV27 and J usage is TRBJ2-5, with unresolved D. This CDR3 has 11 residues. V lost 4 bases and J lost 7, with 7 bases in between. From germline, CDR1 is MNHEY and CDR2 SMNVEV (reference sequence). The DNA of the CDR3 is TGTGCCAGCAGTTACGTGGGGACCCAGTACTTC. Translated, it gives CASSYVGTQYF.

The chain employs TRBV6-1 and TRBJ1-4, with 8 positions matching TRBD1. Germline CDR1 and CDR2: MNHNS and SASEGT. The trim removed 8 bases at V and 6 bases at J, leaving 8 bases unmatched. This CDR3 is built from 14 residues. CDR3 in DNA: TGTGCCAGCGGGGATTTGGGACAGGATGAAAAACTGTTTTTT. Residues: CASGDLGQDEKLFF.

This chain joins TRBV20-1 and TRBJ2-2; D possibly matches TRBD1 or TRBD2 (5 bases each). Trimming took 0 bases from V and 7 from J, leaving 9 bases between them. The length of the CDR3 is 13 residues. Germline CDR1 is DFQATT and CDR2 is SNEGSKA (reference sequence). The CDR3 DNA reads as TGCAGTGCTAGAGATATGGGGGTCGGGGAGCTGTTTTTT. It codes for CSARDMGVGELFF.

This chain uses TRBV12-3 or TRBV12-4 with TRBJ2-5; D is undetermined. V lost 6 bases, J lost 4 bases, and 9 bases lay in between. The CDR3 loop spans 12 amino acids. The CDR3: CASSRPPETQYF. The CDR3 DNA is TGTGCCAGCAGCCGCCCCCCAGAGACCCAGTACTTC.

This clonotype showed up just a few times. This rearrangement joins TRBV2 to TRBJ2-7; a weak D match, TRBD1 (5 bases). CDR1 SNHLY and CDR2 FYNNEI come from the germline V gene. The CDR3 totals 15 residues. The V gene lost 3 bases and the J gene lost 3 bases, with 15 bases spanning the gap. The CDR3 reads CASSDSLGADYEQYF. The CDR3, as DNA: TGTGCCAGCAGTGATTCGCTTGGGGCAGACTACGAGCAGTACTTC.

The table lists this clonotype with a few counts. This chain connects TRBV5-5 to TRBJ1-2; 10 bases align to TRBD1. This CDR3 contains 14 residues. The V gene end was trimmed by 2 bases and the J gene end by 8 bases; junction bases not matched to a gene: 6. Germline values: CDR1 SGHKS, CDR2 YYEKEE (reference sequence). CDR3 coding DNA: TGTGCCAGCAGCTTTGAGACAGGGGGCCACGGCTACACCTTC. Translation gives CASSFETGGHGYTF.

The J gene is TRBJ2-2, the V gene TRBV2; the D is unclear. This CDR3 region has 11 residues. Germline loops: CDR1 SNHLY, CDR2 FYNNEI. Trimming stripped 10 bases from V and 6 bases from J, with 9 bases between. The CDR3 region has the DNA TGTGCCACCAAGAGAGCCGGGGAGCTGTTTTTT. Translating it yields CATKRAGELFF.

The chain uses TRBV5-1 and TRBJ2-3; 10 bases line up with TRBD2. This CDR3 is 16 amino acids long. The germline gives CDR1 SGHRS, CDR2 YFSETQ. Trimming took 1 base from V and 3 from J; bases not matched to a gene: 5. The CDR3 here is CASSLRLLAGTDTQYF. The CDR3 region has the DNA TGCGCCAGCAGCTTGAGGTTACTAGCGGGGACAGATACGCAGTATTTT.

This clonotype was observed a few times. V gene TRBV7-2 combines with J gene TRBJ2-3; 11 bases fit TRBD2. Trimming took 1 base from V and 4 from J; bases not matched to a gene: 1. This CDR3 region has 15 residues. The germline CDR1 and CDR2 sequences are SGHTA and FQGNSA. DNA for the CDR3: TGTGCCAGCAGCTTAGGGGGACTAGCGGCAGATACGCAGTATTTT. This gives the protein CASSLGGLAADTQYF.

The chain combines TRBV12-3 or TRBV12-4 with TRBJ1-5; possibly TRBD1 for D (5 bases). There are 14 residues in the CDR3. Trimming left V 8 bases short and J 2 bases short, with 13 bases between. The CDR3 loop reads CASCGGVGNQPQHF. CDR3 sequence (DNA): TGTGCCAGCTGTGGGGGGGTTGGCAATCAGCCCCAGCATTTT.

V usage is TRBV6-2 or TRBV6-3 and J usage is TRBJ1-1; possibly TRBD1 for D (5 bases). V lost 3 bases and J 3 bases, leaving 23 bases between the germline ends. CDR3 length: 18 amino acids. Germline-derived CDR1 and CDR2 are MNHEY and SVGEGT. The CDR3 is CASSYVGRETILDTEAFF. The CDR3 DNA sequence: TGTGCCAGCAGTTATGTGGGCAGGGAGACGATTCTCGACACTGAAGCTTTCTTT.

CDR3 DNA sequence: TGTGCTAGTGGTTCCTCTATAGCGGGGAACACCGGGGAGCTGTTTTTT. Protein: CASGSSIAGNTGELFF. The rearrangement joins TRBV12-5 to TRBJ2-2; 7 nucleotides match TRBD2. Germline values: CDR1 LGHNT, CDR2 FRNRAP. Trimming took 4 bases from V and 1 from J; bases not matched to a gene: 6. The CDR3 is 16 amino acids.

This clonotype was observed a handful of times. The J gene is TRBJ2-7, the V gene TRBV7-3; TRBD2 matches 9 bases. V was pared by 3 bases and J by 7 bases, with 4 bases of the junction left unmatched. Germline V gene lookup returns CDR1 SGHTA and CDR2 FQGTGA. The CDR3 is 13 residues long. The CDR3 DNA sequence: TGTGCCAGCAGCTTCCTAGCGGGAAGAGAGCAGTACTTC. Translated, it gives CASSFLAGREQYF.

J is TRBJ1-5 and V is TRBV12-5, with 10 bases matching TRBD1. V trimming: 6 bases; J trimming: 9 bases; junction bases outside the gene matches: 8. This CDR3 contains 14 residues. Germline CDR1 and CDR2: LGHNT and FRNRAP. This CDR3 is CASGLDRGLWPQHF. The CDR3 nucleotides read TGTGCTAGTGGACTCGACAGGGGGCTGTGGCCCCAGCATTTT.

This clonotype was detected only a few times. V and J are TRBV2 and TRBJ2-1, with D unresolved. V dropped 8 bases and J dropped 8 bases, with 19 bases sitting between them. CDR1 and CDR2 from the germline V gene are SNHLY and FYNNEI. There are 14 residues in the CDR3. The CDR3, as DNA: TGTGCCAGCCGTGGGTTTGGCCCATTGGATGAGCAGTTCTTC. Translating it yields CASRGFGPLDEQFF.